This is a list of T cell receptor beta chains from one sample in a study of identical twins. TCRdb used MiXCR to reprocess the 5' RACE reads, holding one entry per CDR3 protein. Here the sample spans under 450,000 distinct CDR3 sequences, around 18% being singletons. The specimen was naive T cells sorted from blood. All receptors derive from a man aged 50-60 years in good health. Both conserved end residues are part of each CDR3. The D gene is left open where the match is weak. Size tells how often a clone was seen (once, few, many) or the class of an expanded clone, and some rows leave it out.

>-|TRBV20-1|TRBJ2-1|TRBD2
CSAASGRFSYNEQFF
TGCAGTGCGGCTAGCGGGAGGTTTTCCTACAATGAGCAGTTCTTC
>-|TRBV3-1|TRBJ2-7|-
CASSQDRHRQYF
TGTGCCAGCAGCCAAGACAGACATCGGCAGTACTTC
>-|TRBV20-1|TRBJ2-7|-
CSARTRTFGEQYF
TGCAGTGCTAGGACTAGAACCTTTGGCGAGCAGTACTTC
>many|TRBV12-3/TRBV12-4|TRBJ2-1|-
CASSFGSGDWNEQFF
TGTGCCAGCAGTTTCGGATCAGGGGATTGGAATGAGCAGTTCTTC
>-|TRBV5-1|TRBJ2-7|TRBD1
CASSRYTGGREQYF
TGCGCCAGCAGCCGATATACAGGGGGCCGCGAGCAGTACTTC
>few|TRBV7-9|TRBJ2-5|TRBD2
CASSWRLAGDQETQYF
TGTGCCAGCAGCTGGAGACTAGCGGGGGACCAAGAGACCCAGTACTTC
>many|TRBV20-1|TRBJ2-1|-
CSARLDRSDEQFF
TGCAGTGCTAGGCTAGATCGGTCGGATGAGCAGTTCTTC
>-|TRBV3-1|TRBJ2-5|-
CASSQQLGTAGSETQYF
TGTGCCAGCAGCCAACAACTGGGGACGGCGGGATCAGAGACCCAGTACTTC
>few|TRBV6-2/TRBV6-3|TRBJ2-7|-
CASSLSGASSYEQYF
TGTGCCAGCAGCCTCTCCGGGGCCAGCTCCTACGAGCAGTACTTC
>-|TRBV12-3/TRBV12-4|TRBJ2-7|TRBD1
CASKRAGTGGWDEQYF
TGTGCCAGCAAACGCGCCGGGACAGGGGGCTGGGACGAGCAGTACTTC
>many|TRBV18|TRBJ2-7|TRBD1
CASSPRDRASYEQYF
TGTGCCAGCTCACCACGGGACAGGGCCTCCTACGAGCAGTACTTC
>many|TRBV6-1|TRBJ2-5|TRBD2
CASSPGLAGLGGETQYF
TGTGCCAGCAGTCCGGGACTAGCGGGGCTCGGGGGGGAGACCCAGTACTTC
>-|TRBV7-2|TRBJ2-7|-
CASSQEGGLNYEQYF
TGTGCCAGCAGCCAAGAGGGGGGATTGAACTACGAGCAGTACTTC
>few|TRBV27|TRBJ2-7|-
CASSLGWGHEQYF
TGTGCCAGCAGTTTAGGATGGGGCCACGAGCAGTACTTC
>many|TRBV6-2/TRBV6-3|TRBJ2-1|-
CASSYGTGVVNEQFF
TGTGCCAGCAGTTATGGGACGGGAGTCGTCAATGAGCAGTTCTTC
>many|TRBV30|TRBJ1-3|-
CAWVTLGNTIYF
TGTGCCTGGGTAACACTCGGAAACACCATATATTTT